A selection of T cell receptor beta chains follows, all from one sample in a study of blood T cell repertoires in COVID-19. The method was immunoSEQ multiplex PCR; TCRdb's version includes in-frame clones alone and lacks a portion of them. This sample has about 180,000 clones, with about 80% found just once. The source material was PBMCs or T cells enriched from blood (not recorded which). The receptors here all came from a man in his 60s who had been exposed to COVID-19. The CDR3 runs from the conserved cysteine through the conserved F or W. Fields, in order: V gene, D gene, clone size, J gene, CDR3 protein, CDR3 DNA. The D gene is left open where the match is weak. Rows may omit the clone size; those that give it use once, few, many or a size class.

TRBV9	.	.	TRBJ2-7	CASSSDYYEQYF	TGTGCCAGCAGCTCGGACTACTACGAGCAGTACTTC
TRBV9	TRBD2	.	TRBJ2-1	CASSVELAGGDYNEQFF	TGTGCCAGCAGCGTAGAACTAGCGGGAGGGGACTACAATGAGCAGTTCTTC
TRBV19	.	.	TRBJ2-3	CASSLGTTTDTQYF	TGTGCCAGTAGTTTGGGGACAACCACAGATACGCAGTATTTT
TRBV7-2	TRBD2	.	TRBJ2-3	CASSLALAGGGTTQYF	TGTGCCAGCAGCTTAGCGCTAGCGGGGGGGGGTACTACGCAGTATTTT
TRBV28	.	.	TRBJ2-5	CASSGKTQYF	TGTGCCAGTTCAGGAAAGACCCAGTACTTC
TRBV4-3	TRBD1	once	TRBJ2-7	CASSQEGTGSYEQYF	TGCGCCAGCAGCCAAGAAGGGACAGGGTCCTACGAGCAGTACTTC
TRBV18	.	.	TRBJ1-1	CASSPEGRGTEAFF	TGTGCCAGCTCACCCGAAGGACGGGGCACTGAAGCTTTCTTT
TRBV11-3	TRBD1	.	TRBJ2-5	CASSFPDRTQETQYF	TGTGCCAGCAGCTTCCCGGACAGGACCCAAGAGACCCAGTACTTC
TRBV6-5	.	.	TRBJ2-1	CASSTGWNEQFF	TGTGCCAGCAGTACAGGGTGGAATGAGCAGTTCTTC
TRBV6-5	.	once	TRBJ2-7	CASSDSGHIDEQYF	TGTGCCAGCAGTGACTCTGGACATATCGACGAGCAGTACTTC
TRBV7-8	.	few	TRBJ2-7	CASSLATGAYEQYF	TGTGCCAGCAGCTTAGCTACTGGAGCCTACGAGCAGTACTTC
TRBV11-1	.	.	TRBJ2-1	CASSLRLASEQFF	TGTGCCAGCAGCTTAAGGCTAGCGTCTGAGCAGTTCTTC
TRBV4-1	TRBD2	few	TRBJ2-7	CASSQESASGIYEQYF	TGCGCCAGCAGCCAAGAGTCGGCTAGCGGGATCTACGAGCAGTACTTC
TRBV4-3	.	.	TRBJ1-2	CASSQNAGVMGGAWIYGYTF	TGCGCCAGCAGCCAAAATGCGGGGGTTATGGGGGGAGCCTGGATTTATGGCTACACCTTC
TRBV28	.	few	TRBJ1-5	CASRPTTGGNQPQHF	TGTGCCAGCAGACCTACGACAGGAGGAAATCAGCCCCAGCATTTT
TRBV6-5	TRBD1	.	TRBJ1-3	CASSAGQGWGNTIYF	TGTGCCAGCAGCGCGGGACAGGGTTGGGGAAACACCATATATTTT
TRBV5-1	TRBD1	.	TRBJ2-2	CASSLQGTGELFF	TGCGCCAGCAGCCTACAGGGGACCGGGGAGCTGTTTTTT
TRBV9	TRBD2	.	TRBJ2-2	CASSVEVGRAGELFF	TGTGCCAGCAGCGTAGAGGTCGGGAGGGCCGGGGAGCTGTTTTTT
TRBV5-1	.	.	TRBJ2-7	CASSLGPTAGEQYF	TGCGCCAGCAGCTTAGGGCCAACGGCGGGCGAGCAGTACTTC
TRBV6-5	.	.	TRBJ1-2	CASSSDRITGGYTF	TGTGCCAGCAGTTCGGACCGAATCACAGGAGGCTACACCTTC
TRBV10-2	TRBD1	.	TRBJ1-4	CASSWSGTAEKLFF	TGCGCCAGCAGTTGGTCCGGGACAGCAGAAAAACTGTTTTTT
TRBV30	TRBD2	.	TRBJ2-3	CAWSGSGRTDTQYF	TGTGCCTGGAGTGGGAGCGGGAGGACAGATACGCAGTATTTT
TRBV19	TRBD2	.	TRBJ2-7	CASSIPGGEQYF	TGTGCCAGTAGTATCCCGGGGGGCGAGCAGTACTTC
TRBV15	TRBD1	few	TRBJ1-5	CATRSGQGVRSNQPQHF	TGTGCCACCAGATCCGGACAGGGGGTGAGAAGCAATCAGCCCCAGCATTTT
TRBV5-4	.	.	TRBJ1-2	CASSLIELGYGYTF	TGTGCCAGCAGCTTGATTGAGCTTGGCTATGGCTACACCTTC
TRBV28	TRBD1	.	TRBJ1-4	CASGGQGAGVRREKLFF	TGTGCCAGCGGAGGACAGGGTGCGGGGGTGAGGAGGGAAAAACTGTTTTTT
TRBV5-1	.	.	TRBJ2-1	CASSLDVTGVDEQFF	TGCGCCAGCAGCTTGGATGTGACAGGAGTGGATGAGCAGTTCTTC
TRBV4-1	.	.	TRBJ1-6	CASSQVRGGSPLHF	TGCGCCAGCAGCCAAGTCAGGGGTGGATCACCCCTCCACTTT
TRBV7-3	TRBD2	.	TRBJ2-2	CASSFSSGQNTGELFF	TGTGCCAGCAGCTTTTCTAGCGGGCAGAACACCGGGGAGCTGTTTTTT
TRBV7-2	.	.	TRBJ2-3	CASSQQGSGTDTQYF	TGTGCCAGCAGCCAACAGGGCTCTGGCACAGATACGCAGTATTTT
TRBV4-3	TRBD1	once	TRBJ2-1	CASSQARTGIIEQFF	TGCGCCAGCAGCCAAGCAAGGACAGGGATCATTGAGCAGTTCTTC
TRBV19	.	few	TRBJ2-2	CASSIGGTASGELFF	TGTGCCAGTAGTATAGGAGGCACGGCCTCCGGGGAGCTGTTTTTT
TRBV7-9	TRBD1	.	TRBJ1-5	CASSLGSGGQPQHF	TGTGCCAGCAGCTTAGGGTCAGGGGGACAGCCCCAGCATTTT
TRBV6-5	TRBD2	once	TRBJ2-2	CASRLAGESNGELFF	TGTGCCAGCCGACTAGCGGGAGAAAGTAACGGGGAGCTGTTTTTT
TRBV4-3	TRBD1	.	TRBJ1-2	CASSQEGRGTNYGYTF	TGCGCCAGCAGCCAAGAAGGCAGGGGGACTAACTATGGCTACACCTTC
TRBV15	TRBD2	.	TRBJ2-3	CATSTGLDRADTQYF	TGTGCCACCTCGACGGGACTAGACCGCGCAGATACGCAGTATTTT
TRBV28	.	.	TRBJ1-1	CASTWGGENTEAFF	TGTGCCAGCACCTGGGGAGGGGAGAACACTGAAGCTTTCTTT
TRBV29-1	.	medium-sized	TRBJ1-1	CSVESPRTEAFF	TGCAGCGTTGAAAGCCCCCGGACTGAAGCTTTCTTT
TRBV15	TRBD1	few	TRBJ1-1	CATSRTGATEAFF	TGTGCCACCAGCAGAACAGGGGCCACTGAAGCTTTCTTT
TRBV7-6	TRBD2	.	TRBJ2-7	CASSLLSSGRINEQYF	TGTGCCAGCAGCTTACTATCTAGCGGGAGGATAAACGAGCAGTACTTC
TRBV30	.	.	TRBJ1-5	CAWSGLRGQPQHF	TGTGCCTGGAGTGGGTTGAGGGGGCAGCCCCAGCATTTT
TRBV27	TRBD1	.	TRBJ2-7	CASSLAGQGWAYEQYF	TGTGCCAGCAGTTTAGCGGGACAGGGGTGGGCCTACGAGCAGTACTTC
TRBV7-2	.	.	TRBJ2-4	CASGGAVDKNIQYF	TGTGCCAGCGGGGGGGCGGTGGATAAAAACATTCAGTACTTC
TRBV5-1	TRBD2	.	TRBJ2-1	CASSLGELAGYNEQFF	TGCGCCAGCAGCTTGGGCGAACTAGCGGGTTACAATGAGCAGTTCTTC